Listed below are T cell receptor beta chains from one sample, sequenced in a study of cytomegalovirus exposure and HLA in healthy donors. The repertoire was sequenced with immunoSEQ multiplex PCR; TCRdb's copy has only in-frame clones and lacks some. The table records 90,000 to 95,000 clones, around 76% of them present only once. The sample taken for sequencing was PBMCs. Receptor source: a man aged 25 to 40 in good health and CMV-seronegative. CDR3s include the opening cysteine and the closing phenylalanine or tryptophan. The D gene is left open where the match is weak. Only part of the rows carry a size: once, few, many, or a class if the clone is expanded.

J gene,clone size,V gene,D gene,CDR3 DNA,CDR3 protein
TRBJ2-1,NA,TRBV6-1,TRBD2,TGTGCCAGCAGTGAAACGGGGCTAGCGGGGTATGAGCAGTTCTTC,CASSETGLAGYEQFF
TRBJ1-1,once,TRBV19,TRBD1,TGTGCCAGTAGGGCCGTACAGGGGGCAGGCACTGAAGCTTTCTTT,CASRAVQGAGTEAFF
TRBJ2-2,NA,TRBV7-2,NA,TGTGCCAGCCGATCAACAGGGTCCAACACCGGGGAGCTGTTTTTT,CASRSTGSNTGELFF
TRBJ1-1,NA,TRBV12-5,TRBD1,TGTGCTAGTGGTGCCCAAGGGACAGGGAACACTGAAGCTTTCTTT,CASGAQGTGNTEAFF
TRBJ1-4,once,TRBV19,TRBD1,TGTGCCAGTAAGACGACAGGGGGAAATGAAAAACTGTTTTTT,CASKTTGGNEKLFF
TRBJ2-5,NA,TRBV9,NA,TGTGCCAGCAGCGTAGGGGCTAGCGTTACAAAGACCCAGTACTTC,CASSVGASVTKTQYF
TRBJ2-2,once,TRBV7-3,TRBD2,TGTGCCAGCAGCTTAAGGACTAGCGGGGGGACGAACACCGGGGAGCTGTTTTTT,CASSLRTSGGTNTGELFF
TRBJ1-1,few,TRBV6-1,NA,TGTGCCAGCAGTGTAGGAGGACGCGAAGCTTTCTTT,CASSVGGREAFF
TRBJ2-1,NA,TRBV7-2,TRBD1,TGTGCCAGCAGCTTAGCACAGGGGTTCGGCAATGAGCAGTTCTTC,CASSLAQGFGNEQFF
TRBJ1-2,once,TRBV5-1,TRBD1,TGCGCCAGCACCGAGTTCCGGGGACAGGGCCGCGGGAACTATGGCTACACCTTC,CASTEFRGQGRGNYGYTF
TRBJ1-3,NA,TRBV6-5,NA,TGTGCCAGCAGTCCCCAGGGAAACACCATATATTTT,CASSPQGNTIYF
TRBJ1-1,NA,TRBV7-9,NA,TGTGCCAGCAGCTTAACACAGGAGTATGTGAACACTGAAGCTTTCTTT,CASSLTQEYVNTEAFF
TRBJ2-5,NA,TRBV7-3,TRBD2,TGTGCCAGCAGCCTAAGCGTAGCGGGGGGCCAAGAGACCCAGTACTTC,CASSLSVAGGQETQYF
TRBJ2-1,once,TRBV5-1,TRBD2,TGCGCCAGCAACGAAGCCTCCGGGGGGTATGAGCAGTTCTTC,CASNEASGGYEQFF
TRBJ1-2,many,TRBV5-6,NA,TGTGCCAGCAGCTTGGCCGGGGGAGGGAGCTATGGCTACACCTTC,CASSLAGGGSYGYTF
TRBJ2-6,few,TRBV29-1,TRBD1,TGCAGCGTGACACAGGGGTCTGGGGCCAACGTCCTGACTTTC,CSVTQGSGANVLTF
TRBJ2-3,NA,TRBV9,NA,TGTGCCAGCAGCGTAGGTCGGGGGGCGATGGGAGATACGCAGTATTTT,CASSVGRGAMGDTQYF
TRBJ2-2,NA,TRBV11-3,NA,TGTGCCAGCAGTGTCCAGGGGTACACCGGGGAGCTGTTTTTT,CASSVQGYTGELFF
TRBJ1-2,NA,TRBV29-1,TRBD1,TGCAGCGTTATGACAGGGGCTGGGGCGCACTATGGCTACACCTTC,CSVMTGAGAHYGYTF
TRBJ1-2,NA,TRBV4-2,TRBD1,TGTGCCAGCAGCCAATCTCCCCGGGACAGGGGTTATGGCTACACCTTC,CASSQSPRDRGYGYTF
TRBJ2-2,NA,TRBV5-1,NA,TGCGCCAGCAGCTTGGTACAGATGAACACCGGGGAGCTGTTTTTT,CASSLVQMNTGELFF
TRBJ1-5,NA,TRBV21-1,NA,TGTGCCAGCAGCAAAGGTTCCGGGGTGGGACAGCCCCAGCATTTT,CASSKGSGVGQPQHF
TRBJ2-1,NA,TRBV29-1,TRBD2,TGCAGCGTTGACGGCGTACTAGCGGTTAGCTACAATGAGCAGTTCTTC,CSVDGVLAVSYNEQFF
TRBJ1-5,NA,TRBV7-9,NA,TGTGCCAGCAGCTTATCGTCTACCAATCAGCCCCAGCATTTT,CASSLSSTNQPQHF
TRBJ2-7,NA,TRBV2,TRBD2,TGTGCCAGCAGTCTCAGCGGGGGGAGCTCCTACGAGCAGTACTTC,CASSLSGGSSYEQYF
TRBJ1-4,NA,TRBV7-2,NA,TGTGCCAGCAGCTTCCAAACAGGGCTTAATGAAAAACTGTTTTTT,CASSFQTGLNEKLFF
TRBJ1-2,few,TRBV6-1,TRBD1,TGTGCCAGCAGCCCGGGACAGGCTAACTATGGCTACACCTTC,CASSPGQANYGYTF
TRBJ2-3,NA,TRBV9,TRBD2,TGTGCCAGCAGCGCTGCTAGCGGGTCTAGCACAGATACGCAGTATTTT,CASSAASGSSTDTQYF
TRBJ2-1,NA,TRBV7-3,TRBD1,TGTGCCAGCAGCACCCGGGACAGTTCCTACAATGAGCAGTTCTTC,CASSTRDSSYNEQFF
TRBJ1-1,NA,TRBV2,NA,TGTGCCAGCAGACTTGACACTGAAGCTTTCTTT,CASRLDTEAFF
TRBJ1-4,NA,TRBV6-6,NA,TGTGCCAGCAGCCAGGGGTTTGCTAATGAAAAACTGTTTTTT,CASSQGFANEKLFF
TRBJ1-2,NA,TRBV4-1,NA,TGCGCCAGCAGCCAAGAAACAGGGTCGGACTATGGCTACACCTTC,CASSQETGSDYGYTF
TRBJ2-7,NA,TRBV11-2,NA,TGTGCCAGCAGCTCCTTGGACACCTCCTCCTACGAGCAGTACTTC,CASSSLDTSSYEQYF
TRBJ2-1,NA,TRBV7-9,NA,TGTGCCAGCAGCTTACCCGGGGATGAGCAGTTCTTC,CASSLPGDEQFF
TRBJ2-5,NA,TRBV27,TRBD2,TGTGCCAGCAGTTTATCAACGGGGGGGCTAAGTATGAGAGAGACCCAGTACTTC,CASSLSTGGLSMRETQYF
TRBJ1-1,NA,TRBV21-1,NA,TGTGCCAGGGAACAGGGGGTGGTCACTGAAGCTTTCTTT,CAREQGVVTEAFF
TRBJ2-4,NA,TRBV5-6,TRBD1,TGTGCCAGCAGCCCCATCGCGGCAGGGGGTGGAAACATTCAGTACTTC,CASSPIAAGGGNIQYF
TRBJ1-1,NA,TRBV29-1,NA,TGCAGCGTCGACGACAGCATGAACACTGAAGCTTTCTTT,CSVDDSMNTEAFF
TRBJ1-1,NA,TRBV11-2,NA,TGTGCCAGCAGCTTAGACCCCAGGGTTGGAGCTGAAGCTTTCTTT,CASSLDPRVGAEAFF
TRBJ1-5,NA,TRBV5-6,NA,TGTGCCAGCAGCCCCGGAAGGGGTGGCTTCCAGCCCCAGCATTTT,CASSPGRGGFQPQHF
TRBJ2-2,NA,TRBV5-6,NA,TGTGCCAGCAGCTTGAGGGGGATTGGAGCGAGGGACGGGGAGCTGTTTTTT,CASSLRGIGARDGELFF
TRBJ2-4,NA,TRBV27,NA,TGTGCCAGCAGTTTAAGCGTAGTGGTAGCCAAAAACATTCAGTACTTC,CASSLSVVVAKNIQYF
TRBJ2-7,NA,TRBV5-1,TRBD1,TGCGCCAGCAGCTTGGAAGGCGGGACAGGGACTAACGAGCAGTACTTC,CASSLEGGTGTNEQYF
TRBJ1-5,NA,TRBV7-8,TRBD1,TGTGCCAGCAGCCCCCCGGGACAGATCAATCAGCCCCAGCATTTT,CASSPPGQINQPQHF
TRBJ2-2,few,TRBV7-8,NA,TGTGCCAGCAGCATCCCACAGAACCCGAACACCGGGGAGCTGTTTTTT,CASSIPQNPNTGELFF
TRBJ1-4,NA,TRBV28,NA,TGTGCCAGCAGTTTCCAAGTGAGGGCAACTAATGAAAAACTGTTTTTT,CASSFQVRATNEKLFF
TRBJ2-2,NA,TRBV9,NA,TGTGCCAGCAGCCCCCGGACAGCCAACACCGGGGAGCTGTTTTTT,CASSPRTANTGELFF
TRBJ1-1,NA,TRBV7-2,NA,TGTGCCAGCAGCTTAGGAGCGTCGGGGTACACTGAAGCTTTCTTT,CASSLGASGYTEAFF
TRBJ1-5,NA,TRBV19,NA,TGTGCGAGTAGTTGGGGGCAGATTAGCAATCAGCCCCAGCATTTT,CASSWGQISNQPQHF
TRBJ2-1,NA,TRBV15,NA,TGTGCCACCAGCAGCTATCTGGATGAGCAGTTCTTC,CATSSYLDEQFF
TRBJ1-1,NA,TRBV20-1,TRBD1,TGCAGTGCTCCGGACAGGGGCGCCGCTTTCTTT,CSAPDRGAAFF
TRBJ1-1,NA,TRBV25-1,NA,TGTGCCAGCAGTGGACAGAGACAAGCTTTCTTT,CASSGQRQAFF
TRBJ2-3,once,TRBV6-4,TRBD2,TGTGCCAGCAGTTTAAGCGGGGCAACCACAGATACGCAGTATTTT,CASSLSGATTDTQYF